A selection of T cell receptor beta chains follows, all from one sample in a study of regulatory T cells in long-lasting Graves disease. Each CDR3 protein is one row after TCRdb ran MiXCR on the multiplex PCR reads. The sample has around 400,000 distinct CDR3 sequences, approximately 22% seen once. Sequencing used peripheral blood mononuclear cells (PBMCs), obtained when the disease was refractory, from a patient treated with antithyroid drugs. Receptors originate from a female donor with Graves disease. Both conserved end residues are part of each CDR3. D genes are given only for firm matches. Clone sizes are given selectively: once, few, many, or a class where the clone is expanded.

j_call: TRBJ1-5; d_call: TRBD1; v_call: TRBV6-2/TRBV6-3; clone_size: many; cdr3_nt: TGTGCCAGCAGTAGAGAGGACAGGCCTGAGCCCCAGCATTTT; cdr3_aa: CASSREDRPEPQHF
j_call: TRBJ1-2; d_call: -; v_call: TRBV5-1; clone_size: -; cdr3_nt: TGCGCCAGCAGCCCCGGGACGGCCACCACTAACTATGGCTACACCTTC; cdr3_aa: CASSPGTATTNYGYTF
j_call: TRBJ2-7; d_call: -; v_call: TRBV6-1; clone_size: -; cdr3_nt: TGTGCCAGCAGTCCTGGGGTGAACGAGCGGTACTTC; cdr3_aa: CASSPGVNERYF
j_call: TRBJ1-1; d_call: TRBD1; v_call: TRBV3-1; clone_size: many; cdr3_nt: TGTGCCAGCACCGACAGGGGCGTGAACACTGAAGCTTTCTTT; cdr3_aa: CASTDRGVNTEAFF
j_call: TRBJ2-7; d_call: TRBD2; v_call: TRBV11-2; clone_size: many; cdr3_nt: TGTGCCAGCAGCTTAGTTACCAGACTAGCGGGCTACCCGTCCAGCTCCTACGAGCAGTACTTC; cdr3_aa: CASSLVTRLAGYPSSSYEQYF
j_call: TRBJ2-7; d_call: TRBD2; v_call: TRBV5-8; clone_size: -; cdr3_nt: TGTACCAGCAGCTTGTTCCTAGCGGGGGGTTACGAGCAGTACTTC; cdr3_aa: CTSSLFLAGGYEQYF
j_call: TRBJ2-7; d_call: TRBD2; v_call: TRBV2; clone_size: many; cdr3_nt: TGTGCCAGCACCGGACTAGCGGGAACTAAAAAGTACGAGCAGTACTTC; cdr3_aa: CASTGLAGTKKYEQYF
j_call: TRBJ1-2; d_call: -; v_call: TRBV9; clone_size: -; cdr3_nt: TGTGCCAGCAGCGTAGTCGGCAGCACTCTCTATGGCTACACCTTC; cdr3_aa: CASSVVGSTLYGYTF
j_call: TRBJ2-4; d_call: -; v_call: TRBV2; clone_size: -; cdr3_nt: TGTGCCAGCTTCTTCGGGACACGGGGGGAAAGAACCAAAAACATTCAGTACTTC; cdr3_aa: CASFFGTRGERTKNIQYF
j_call: TRBJ2-7; d_call: TRBD2; v_call: TRBV5-4; clone_size: few; cdr3_nt: TGTGCCAGCAGCTCGGGACTAGCCTCCTACGAGCAGTACTTC; cdr3_aa: CASSSGLASYEQYF
j_call: TRBJ2-7; d_call: TRBD2; v_call: TRBV20-1; clone_size: -; cdr3_nt: TGCAGTGCCAAACGGACTAGCGGGAAGTACTCCTACGAGCAGTACTTC; cdr3_aa: CSAKRTSGKYSYEQYF
j_call: TRBJ2-2; d_call: -; v_call: TRBV28; clone_size: many; cdr3_nt: TGTGCCAGCAGGGGCACAAGCACCGGGGAGCTGTTTTTT; cdr3_aa: CASRGTSTGELFF
j_call: TRBJ1-5; d_call: -; v_call: TRBV19; clone_size: -; cdr3_nt: TGTGCCAGTAGTATATACCCCAGTCGCAATCAGCCCCAGCATTTT; cdr3_aa: CASSIYPSRNQPQHF
j_call: TRBJ2-5; d_call: TRBD2; v_call: TRBV15; clone_size: few; cdr3_nt: TGTGCCACCAGCAGAGAACTAGCGGGTGCCCAAGAGACCCAGTACTTC; cdr3_aa: CATSRELAGAQETQYF
j_call: TRBJ2-7; d_call: TRBD1; v_call: TRBV29-1; clone_size: -; cdr3_nt: TGCAGCGTTGAGACCGGACAGGGTTACGAGCAGTACTTC; cdr3_aa: CSVETGQGYEQYF
j_call: TRBJ2-7; d_call: TRBD2; v_call: TRBV30; clone_size: -; cdr3_nt: TGTGCCTGGAGTATCTGGACTAGCGGAGTCACCTACGAGCAGTACTTC; cdr3_aa: CAWSIWTSGVTYEQYF
j_call: TRBJ1-1; d_call: TRBD1; v_call: TRBV18; clone_size: few; cdr3_nt: TGTGCCAGCTCACCAACCCCACAGGGGGACACTGAAGGTTTCTTT; cdr3_aa: CASSPTPQGDTEGFF
j_call: TRBJ2-2; d_call: -; v_call: TRBV19; clone_size: -; cdr3_nt: TGTGCCAGTAGACTTCTCACCGGGGAGCTGTTTTTT; cdr3_aa: CASRLLTGELFF
j_call: TRBJ1-5; d_call: TRBD1; v_call: TRBV20-1; clone_size: -; cdr3_nt: TGCAGTGCTAGAGAGACAGGGACTGGGAATCAGCCCCAGCATTTT; cdr3_aa: CSARETGTGNQPQHF
j_call: TRBJ2-7; d_call: -; v_call: TRBV7-6; clone_size: many; cdr3_nt: TGTGCCAGCAGCCTGTCCCGGGACTGGTCTGAGCAGTACTTC; cdr3_aa: CASSLSRDWSEQYF
j_call: TRBJ2-7; d_call: -; v_call: TRBV5-6; clone_size: few; cdr3_nt: TGTGCCAGCAGCTTGGGATTGGGGTCAGCTTACGAGCAGTACTTC; cdr3_aa: CASSLGLGSAYEQYF
j_call: TRBJ1-5; d_call: -; v_call: TRBV2; clone_size: many; cdr3_nt: TGTGCCAGCAGCGAGGTGAATAGCAATCAGCCCCAGCATTTT; cdr3_aa: CASSEVNSNQPQHF
j_call: TRBJ2-5; d_call: TRBD2; v_call: TRBV29-1; clone_size: -; cdr3_nt: TGCAGCGTTGAAGTACTAGCGGGATTGGAGACCCAGTACTTC; cdr3_aa: CSVEVLAGLETQYF
j_call: TRBJ2-4; d_call: TRBD1; v_call: TRBV29-1; clone_size: -; cdr3_nt: TGCAGCGTAAGACAGGGGTTGATGAACATTCAGTACTTC; cdr3_aa: CSVRQGLMNIQYF
j_call: TRBJ2-2; d_call: -; v_call: TRBV15; clone_size: -; cdr3_nt: TGTGCCACCAGCGGTCAACAATCCGGGGAGCTGTTTTTT; cdr3_aa: CATSGQQSGELFF
j_call: TRBJ1-1; d_call: -; v_call: TRBV7-8; clone_size: many; cdr3_nt: TGTGCCAGCAGCTTAATTAACAGAGGAGACACTGAAGCTTTCTTT; cdr3_aa: CASSLINRGDTEAFF
j_call: TRBJ2-6; d_call: -; v_call: TRBV3-1; clone_size: few; cdr3_nt: TGTGCCAGCAGCCAGGAGGCGCCTGGGGCCAACGTCCTGACTTTC; cdr3_aa: CASSQEAPGANVLTF
j_call: TRBJ2-7; d_call: TRBD1; v_call: TRBV20-1; clone_size: -; cdr3_nt: TGCAGTGCTAGAGAAGGGACAGGGACCTACGAGCAGTACTTC; cdr3_aa: CSAREGTGTYEQYF
j_call: TRBJ1-5; d_call: -; v_call: TRBV6-1; clone_size: few; cdr3_nt: TGTGCCAGCAGTGGGGGGGATTATAGCAATCAGCCCCAGCATTTT; cdr3_aa: CASSGGDYSNQPQHF
j_call: TRBJ1-6; d_call: -; v_call: TRBV10-3; clone_size: -; cdr3_nt: TGTGCCATCAGGAGTTTTCAGGGGCAAGATTCACCCCTCCACTTT; cdr3_aa: CAIRSFQGQDSPLHF
j_call: TRBJ2-3; d_call: -; v_call: TRBV12-3/TRBV12-4; clone_size: -; cdr3_nt: TGTGCCAGCACCCCTCGGGGGTTTTCAGATACGCAGTATTTT; cdr3_aa: CASTPRGFSDTQYF
j_call: TRBJ1-1; d_call: TRBD1; v_call: TRBV3-1; clone_size: few; cdr3_nt: TGTGCCAGCACCGTAACAGGGGTGAACACTGAAGCTTTCTTT; cdr3_aa: CASTVTGVNTEAFF
j_call: TRBJ2-7; d_call: TRBD1; v_call: TRBV27; clone_size: many; cdr3_nt: TGTGCCAGCAGTCCGCAGGGGGTCCACGAGCAGTACTTC; cdr3_aa: CASSPQGVHEQYF
j_call: TRBJ2-7; d_call: TRBD2; v_call: TRBV9; clone_size: few; cdr3_nt: TGTGCCAGCAGCGAGGGACTAGCCGAGTACGAGCAGTACTTC; cdr3_aa: CASSEGLAEYEQYF
j_call: TRBJ2-5; d_call: -; v_call: TRBV20-1; clone_size: many; cdr3_nt: TGCAGTGCTTTCGGACAAGACCAAGAGACCCAGTACTTC; cdr3_aa: CSAFGQDQETQYF
j_call: TRBJ2-6; d_call: -; v_call: TRBV24-1; clone_size: -; cdr3_nt: TGTGCCTCGGGGTTCTCTGGGGCCAACGTCCTGACTTTC; cdr3_aa: CASGFSGANVLTF
j_call: TRBJ2-3; d_call: -; v_call: TRBV19; clone_size: -; cdr3_nt: TGTGCCAGTAACCTCCCAGGTAGCACAGATACGCAGTATTTT; cdr3_aa: CASNLPGSTDTQYF
j_call: TRBJ1-5; d_call: -; v_call: TRBV10-2; clone_size: few; cdr3_nt: TGCGCCAGCAGTGAGTCGAAGGGAAGGGTCAATCAGCCCCAGCATTTT; cdr3_aa: CASSESKGRVNQPQHF
j_call: TRBJ1-3; d_call: -; v_call: TRBV6-4; clone_size: -; cdr3_nt: TGTGCCAGCAGTGAATACAGAATGAAGAGCTCTGGAAACACCATATATTTT; cdr3_aa: CASSEYRMKSSGNTIYF
j_call: TRBJ2-5; d_call: -; v_call: TRBV12-3/TRBV12-4; clone_size: many; cdr3_nt: TGTGCCAGCACCACAGGGTTGGAAAAGACCCAGTACTTC; cdr3_aa: CASTTGLEKTQYF
j_call: TRBJ2-6; d_call: -; v_call: TRBV5-1; clone_size: few; cdr3_nt: TGCGCCAGCACCTCGGGTAGCTCTGGGGCCAACGTCCTGACTTTC; cdr3_aa: CASTSGSSGANVLTF
j_call: TRBJ1-4; d_call: -; v_call: TRBV3-1; clone_size: many; cdr3_nt: TGTGCCAGCAGCCAATCAAAGGGGATGGTTGAAAAACTGTTTTTT; cdr3_aa: CASSQSKGMVEKLFF
j_call: TRBJ1-5; d_call: -; v_call: TRBV20-1; clone_size: few; cdr3_nt: TGCAGTGCTAGAGGCGAGAACAATCAGCCCCAGCATTTT; cdr3_aa: CSARGENNQPQHF
j_call: TRBJ1-5; d_call: -; v_call: TRBV20-1; clone_size: few; cdr3_nt: TGCAGTGCTAGAGACCGAATCCGGGGCCTCAATCAGCCCCAGCATTTT; cdr3_aa: CSARDRIRGLNQPQHF
j_call: TRBJ2-2; d_call: -; v_call: TRBV19; clone_size: -; cdr3_nt: TGTGCCAGTAGTATAAGTGGGGGTCCGAACACCGGGGAGCTGTTTTTT; cdr3_aa: CASSISGGPNTGELFF
j_call: TRBJ2-1; d_call: -; v_call: TRBV6-1; clone_size: -; cdr3_nt: TGTGCCAGCAGTGAAGCTGTGGTACTACATGAGCAGTTCTTC; cdr3_aa: CASSEAVVLHEQFF
j_call: TRBJ1-1; d_call: -; v_call: TRBV5-1; clone_size: -; cdr3_nt: TGCGCCAGCAGCTTGGAAGTCCTGGGGCTGAACACTGAAGCTCTCTTT; cdr3_aa: CASSLEVLGLNTEALF